One sample yielded the 5 T cell receptor beta chains listed below, sequenced in a study of OX40 agonist ivuxolimab in advanced cancers. The repertoire was sequenced with immunoSEQ multiplex PCR; TCRdb's copy has only in-frame clones and lacks some. This table has about 50,000 clones, approximately 85% appearing once. This sample comprised CD4+ or CD8+ T cells sorted from blood, obtained in a trial of the OX40 agonist ivuxolimab. The receptors here all came from an adult with an advanced solid tumor such as melanoma, head and neck, liver or kidney cancer.

This clone is labeled as medium-sized. The chain recombines TRBV2 with TRBJ2-7, with 8 bases aligning to TRBD2. After removal of 5 bases from V and 2 bases from J, the junction contained 11 bases not matched to a gene. The CDR3 loop spans 16 amino acids. Germline assignment: CDR1 SNHLY and CDR2 FYNNEI. CDR3 in amino acids: CASSYSSSGAAYEQYF. The CDR3 nucleotides are TGTGCCAGCAGTTACTCGAGTAGCGGGGCCGCCTACGAGCAGTACTTC.

This clone was observed a single time. The chain joins TRBV13 to TRBJ1-4, with TRBD1 matching over 9 bases. V lost 3 bases to trimming and J lost 5 bases; unmatched junction nucleotides: 4. The CDR3 has 15 amino acids. Per germline, CDR1 PRHDT and CDR2 FYEKMQ (reference sequence). The CDR3 here is CASSFTGGTNEKLFF. DNA for the CDR3: TGTGCCAGCAGCTTTACAGGGGGCACGAATGAAAAACTGTTTTTT.

This chain connects TRBV5-6 to TRBJ2-1; 8 bases agree with TRBD1. Looked up from germline, CDR1 is SGHDT and CDR2 is YYEEEE. J lost 0 bases, V lost 1 base, and 3 bases had no gene match. The CDR3 is made up of 16 amino acids. The CDR3 spells CASSLTGGGSYNEQFF. CDR3 nucleotides: TGTGCCAGCAGCTTGACAGGGGGTGGCTCCTACAATGAGCAGTTCTTC.

This clone was observed once. This chain connects TRBV7-3 to TRBJ2-1; 14 bases agree with TRBD2. This CDR3 contains 13 residues. V was clipped by 3 bases and J by 12 bases; unmatched bases: 1. Germline loops: CDR1 SGHTA, CDR2 FQGTGA. This chain's CDR3 is CASSLTSGRGQFF. The CDR3 DNA reads TGTGCCAGCAGCTTGACTAGCGGGAGGGGGCAGTTCTTC.

This clone was counted between two and nine times. This sequence joins TRBV5-4 and TRBJ2-7, with 9 bases lining up with TRBD1. Per germline, CDR1 SGHNT and CDR2 YYREEE (reference sequence). The CDR3 contains 12 residues. With 4 bases clipped from V and 11 bases from J, the junction kept 7 bases outside the gene matches. This chain's CDR3 is CASSRQGEYEYF. The CDR3 DNA is TGTGCCAGCAGCAGACAGGGGGAATATGAGTACTTC.